These T cell receptor beta chains were read from a single sample in a study of post-analysis software for immune sequencing data. TCRdb redid the calling of the PCR reads with MiXCR, one entry per CDR3 protein. The table shows around 400,000 distinct CDR3 sequences, with approximately 39% occurring only once. The specimen was blood. Receptors were obtained from a girl aged 2 to 10 with multiple sclerosis. Each CDR3 is given with its conserved first and last residue. The order of the fields is CDR3 length, V gene, D gene, J gene, clone size, CDR3 protein, CDR3 DNA. D genes are given only for firm matches. Size values are once, few and many counts, or a class for expanded clones, and some rows have none.

>15|TRBV6-5|.|TRBJ2-3|.
CASRFGTLSTDTQYF
TGTGCCAGCAGGTTCGGGACACTAAGCACAGATACGCAGTATTTT
>14|TRBV11-1|.|TRBJ2-3|few
CASSLAQGADTQYF
TGTGCCAGCAGCTTAGCCCAGGGAGCGGATACGCAGTATTTT
>17|TRBV5-1|TRBD1|TRBJ2-3|few
CASSLAYRGLSTDTQYF
TGCGCCAGCAGCTTGGCCTACAGGGGGCTGAGCACAGATACGCAGTATTTT
>14|TRBV7-9|TRBD2|TRBJ2-1|few
CALVISGIYNEQFF
TGTGCCTTAGTTATTAGCGGGATCTACAATGAGCAGTTCTTC
>15|TRBV29-1|.|TRBJ2-1|few
CSVEVRVQGYNEQFF
TGCAGCGTTGAAGTCAGGGTACAGGGATACAATGAGCAGTTCTTC
>16|TRBV29-1|TRBD2|TRBJ2-5|many
CSVDSVQREYQETQYF
TGCAGCGTTGACTCGGTTCAGCGGGAGTACCAAGAGACCCAGTACTTC
>16|TRBV28|.|TRBJ2-4|.
CASSYGPGGQPNIQYF
TGTGCCAGCAGCTATGGACCCGGGGGACAGCCCAACATTCAGTACTTC
>16|TRBV20-1|.|TRBJ2-4|.
CSARVGAGRAKNIQYF
TGCAGTGCTAGGGTTGGGGCGGGGAGAGCCAAAAACATTCAGTACTTC
>16|TRBV4-1|.|TRBJ2-5|.
CASSQDPRGPMETQYF
TGCGCCAGCAGCCAAGATCCCCGGGGCCCGATGGAGACCCAGTACTTC
>13|TRBV29-1|.|TRBJ2-7|many
CSASGLLTYEQYF
TGCAGCGCATCGGGACTCCTGACATACGAGCAGTACTTC
>15|TRBV27|.|TRBJ2-7|.
CASSFLGGLAYEQYF
TGTGCCAGCAGTTTTCTGGGGGGGCTGGCCTACGAGCAGTACTTC
>14|TRBV12-3/TRBV12-4|.|TRBJ2-7|few
CASSLGQGPDEQYF
TGTGCCAGCAGTTTAGGGCAGGGGCCCGACGAGCAGTACTTC
>14|TRBV29-1|TRBD1|TRBJ2-4|few
CSVGDRLAKNIQYF
TGCAGCGTTGGGGACAGGTTAGCCAAAAACATTCAGTACTTC
>17|TRBV5-5|.|TRBJ1-5|few
CASSYLGQLNSNQPQHF
TGTGCCAGCAGTTATCTCGGACAGCTTAATAGCAATCAGCCCCAGCATTTT
>13|TRBV29-1|TRBD1|TRBJ2-7|.
CSVHGTGYPEQYF
TGCAGCGTCCACGGGACAGGGTACCCCGAGCAGTACTTC
>16|TRBV28|TRBD1|TRBJ1-5|.
CASSLQDRAGDQPQHF
TGTGCCAGCAGTCTCCAGGACAGGGCGGGGGATCAGCCCCAGCATTTT
>16|TRBV7-9|TRBD1|TRBJ1-1|.
CASSLAPRTGITEAFF
TGTGCCAGCAGCTTAGCCCCTCGGACAGGAATCACTGAAGCTTTCTTT
>19|TRBV4-1|.|TRBJ2-7|few
CASTKRISGGGRPTYEQYF
TGCGCCAGCACCAAAAGAATTTCTGGAGGGGGGCGACCTACCTACGAGCAGTACTTC
>13|TRBV9|TRBD1|TRBJ2-1|.
CASSADRANEQFF
TGTGCCAGCAGCGCGGACAGGGCCAATGAGCAGTTCTTC
>15|TRBV13|TRBD2|TRBJ2-5|.
CASGSQRLAQETQYF
TGTGCCAGCGGCTCACAGAGACTAGCCCAAGAGACCCAGTACTTC
>17|TRBV7-6|.|TRBJ2-2|.
CASSLELSDVKSGELFF
TGTGCCAGCAGCTTAGAGCTGTCGGACGTCAAGTCTGGGGAGCTGTTTTTT
>16|TRBV6-1|.|TRBJ1-2|.
CASKRTGPASDYGYTF
TGTGCCAGCAAGCGGACGGGACCCGCGAGCGACTATGGCTACACCTTC